This TCR beta chain comes out of a study of T cells in Graves' hyperthyroidism and ophthalmopathy. Study results and caveats: Peripheral blood also featured most of the thyroid clonotypes expanded above 0.001. From stable hyperthyroidism, ophthalmopathy was set apart by a 13 V-J model.

Per the germline V gene, CDR1 is SGHRS and CDR2 is YFSETQ. The CDR3 length is 16 residues. The V gene lost 4 bases and the J gene lost 4 bases, with 15 bases spanning the gap. This clonotype was detected ten times or more. Its antigen is currently unknown. Amplified TCR beta CDR3 regions came from RNA transcripts. Using the HTBI primer set, a first-round RT-PCR was run on the TCR CDR3. Each CDR3 protein gets one entry after TCRdb re-called the multiplex PCR reads with MiXCR. The table shows 450,000 to 600,000 distinct CDR3 sequences, with 11% to 15% occurring only once. The V call is TRBV5-1, the J call TRBJ2-6; TRBD2 might be the D (5 bases). Sequencing was carried out using blood. The origin of this receptor is a woman in her thirties or forties with Graves' hyperthyroidism. The CDR3 region is CASSPSGAGGANVLTF. For the CDR3, the DNA is TGCGCCAGCAGCCCCTCCGGTGCGGGCGGGGCCAACGTCCTGACTTTC. The whole variable domain, filled in from reference TRBV5-1 and TRBJ2-6, reads KAGVTQTPRYLIKTRGQQVTLSCSPISGHRSVSWYQQTPGQGLQFLFEYFSETQRNKGNFPGRFSGRQFSNSRSEMNVSTLELGDSALYLCASSPSGAGGANVLTFGAGSRLTVL.